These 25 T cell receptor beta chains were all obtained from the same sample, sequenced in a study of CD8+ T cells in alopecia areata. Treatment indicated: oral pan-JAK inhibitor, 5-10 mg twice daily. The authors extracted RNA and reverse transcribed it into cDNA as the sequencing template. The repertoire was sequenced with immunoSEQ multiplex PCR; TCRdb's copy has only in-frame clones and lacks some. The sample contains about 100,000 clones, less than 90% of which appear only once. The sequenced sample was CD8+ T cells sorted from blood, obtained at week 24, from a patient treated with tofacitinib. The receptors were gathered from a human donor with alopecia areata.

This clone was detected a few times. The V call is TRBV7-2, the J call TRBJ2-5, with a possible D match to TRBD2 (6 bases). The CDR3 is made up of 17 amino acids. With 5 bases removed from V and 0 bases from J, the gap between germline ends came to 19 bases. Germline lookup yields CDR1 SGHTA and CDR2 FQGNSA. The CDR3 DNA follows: TGTGCCAGCAGCACTCCCCGCGGGGCCAAGTACCAAGAGACCCAGTACTTC. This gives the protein CASSTPRGAKYQETQYF.

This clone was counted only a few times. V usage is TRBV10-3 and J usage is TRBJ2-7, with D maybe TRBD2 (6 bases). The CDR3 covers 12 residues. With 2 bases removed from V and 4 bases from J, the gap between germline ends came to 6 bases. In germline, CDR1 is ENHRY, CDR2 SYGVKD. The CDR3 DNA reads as TGTGCCATCAGTGAGCGGGAGTACGAGCAGTACTTC. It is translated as CAISEREYEQYF.

DNA of the CDR3: TGTGCCAGTAGTACCCGGGAGGGGGCGAACACTGAAGCTTTCTTT. Residues: CASSTREGANTEAFF. The rearrangement joins TRBV19 to TRBJ1-1; TRBD1 matches at 7 bases. The CDR3 loop spans 15 amino acids. V lost 4 bases to trimming and J lost 1 base; unmatched junction nucleotides: 6. Germline V gives CDR1 LNHDA, CDR2 SQIVND (reference sequence).

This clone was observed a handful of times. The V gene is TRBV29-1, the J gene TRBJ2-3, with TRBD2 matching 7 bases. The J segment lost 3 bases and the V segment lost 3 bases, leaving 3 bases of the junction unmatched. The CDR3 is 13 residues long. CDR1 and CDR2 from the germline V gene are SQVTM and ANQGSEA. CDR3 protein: CSVERGRTDTQYF. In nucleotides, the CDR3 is TGCAGCGTTGAGCGGGGGAGGACAGATACGCAGTATTTT.

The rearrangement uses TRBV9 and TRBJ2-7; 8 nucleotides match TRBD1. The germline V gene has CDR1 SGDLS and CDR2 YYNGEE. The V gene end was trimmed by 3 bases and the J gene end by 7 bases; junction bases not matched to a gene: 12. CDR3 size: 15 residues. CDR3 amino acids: CASSGPPGQDWEQYF. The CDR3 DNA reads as TGTGCCAGCAGCGGGCCACCGGGACAGGATTGGGAGCAGTACTTC.

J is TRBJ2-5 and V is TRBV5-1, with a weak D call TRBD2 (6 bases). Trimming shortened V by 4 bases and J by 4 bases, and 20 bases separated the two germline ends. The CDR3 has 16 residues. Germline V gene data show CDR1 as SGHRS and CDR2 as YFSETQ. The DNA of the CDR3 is TGCGCCAGCAGCCCCCGGTTCGGAGGGAGCCTAGAGACCCAGTACTTC. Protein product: CASSPRFGGSLETQYF.

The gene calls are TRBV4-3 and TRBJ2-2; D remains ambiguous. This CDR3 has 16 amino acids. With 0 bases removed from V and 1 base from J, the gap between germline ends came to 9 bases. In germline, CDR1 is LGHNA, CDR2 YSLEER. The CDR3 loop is CASSQDLVRNTGELFF. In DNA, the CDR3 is TGCGCCAGCAGCCAAGATCTAGTTAGGAACACCGGGGAGCTGTTTTTT.

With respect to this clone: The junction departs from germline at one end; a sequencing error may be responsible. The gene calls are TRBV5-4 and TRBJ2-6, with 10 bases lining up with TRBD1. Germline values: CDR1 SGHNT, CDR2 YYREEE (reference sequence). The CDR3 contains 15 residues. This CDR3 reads CASSLVGTGVNVLTF. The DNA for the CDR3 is TGTGCCAGCAGCTTGGTGGGGACAGGGGTCAACGTCCTGACTTTC.

This CDR3 reads CASSYKQGENEKLFF. The DNA of the CDR3 is TGCGCCAGCAGCTATAAACAGGGAGAGAATGAAAAACTGTTTTTT. The chain joins TRBV5-1 to TRBJ1-4; tentative D call: TRBD1 (6 bases). Germline assignment: CDR1 SGHRS and CDR2 YFSETQ. CDR3 length equals 15 residues. Deletions cut 3 bases from V and 5 bases from J, with 14 bases between.

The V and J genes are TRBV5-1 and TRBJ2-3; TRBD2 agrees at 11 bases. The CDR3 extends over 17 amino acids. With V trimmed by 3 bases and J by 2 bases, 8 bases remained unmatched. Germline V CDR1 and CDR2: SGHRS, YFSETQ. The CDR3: CASSSGLADIVTDTQYF. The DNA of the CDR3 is TGCGCCAGCAGCTCGGGACTAGCGGACATCGTCACAGATACGCAGTATTTT.

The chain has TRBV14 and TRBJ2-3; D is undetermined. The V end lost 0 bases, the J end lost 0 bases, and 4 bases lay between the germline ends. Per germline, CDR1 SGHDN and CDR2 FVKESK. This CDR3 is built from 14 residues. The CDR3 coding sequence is TGTGCCAGCAGCCAAGAAGTCAGCACAGATACGCAGTATTTT. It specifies CASSQEVSTDTQYF.

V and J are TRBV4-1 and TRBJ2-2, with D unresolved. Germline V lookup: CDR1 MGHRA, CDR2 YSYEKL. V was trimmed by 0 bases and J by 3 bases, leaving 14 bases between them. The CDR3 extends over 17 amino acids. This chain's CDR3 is CASSQEFGVGYTGELFF. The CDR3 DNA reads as TGCGCCAGCAGCCAAGAGTTTGGGGTTGGGTACACCGGGGAGCTGTTTTTT.

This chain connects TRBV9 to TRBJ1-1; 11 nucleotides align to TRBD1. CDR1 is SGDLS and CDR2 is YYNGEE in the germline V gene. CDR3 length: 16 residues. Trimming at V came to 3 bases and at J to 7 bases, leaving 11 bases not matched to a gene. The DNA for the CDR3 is TGTGCCAGCAGCGCCCTTCCGGGACAGGGGGTAGGTGAAGCTTTCTTT. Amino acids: CASSALPGQGVGEAFF.

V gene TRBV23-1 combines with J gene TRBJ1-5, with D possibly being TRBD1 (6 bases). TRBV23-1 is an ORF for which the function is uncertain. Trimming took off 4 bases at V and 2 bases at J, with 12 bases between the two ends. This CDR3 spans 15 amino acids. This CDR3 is CASSRWQGCNQPQHF. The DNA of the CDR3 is TGCGCCAGCAGTCGATGGCAGGGGTGCAATCAGCCCCAGCATTTT.

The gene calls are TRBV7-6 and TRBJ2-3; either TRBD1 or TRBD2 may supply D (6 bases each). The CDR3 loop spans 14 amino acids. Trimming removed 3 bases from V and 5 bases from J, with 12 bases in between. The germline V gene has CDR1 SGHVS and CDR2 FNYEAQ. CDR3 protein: CASSLTGAVDTQYF. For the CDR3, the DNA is TGTGCCAGCAGCTTGACGGGGGCGGTAGATACGCAGTATTTT.

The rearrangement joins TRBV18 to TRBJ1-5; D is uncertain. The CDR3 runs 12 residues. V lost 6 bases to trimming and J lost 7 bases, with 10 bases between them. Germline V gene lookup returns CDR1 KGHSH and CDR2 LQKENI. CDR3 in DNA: TGTGCCAGCTCGCTGGAAGCCCAGCCCCAGCATTTT. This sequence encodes CASSLEAQPQHF.

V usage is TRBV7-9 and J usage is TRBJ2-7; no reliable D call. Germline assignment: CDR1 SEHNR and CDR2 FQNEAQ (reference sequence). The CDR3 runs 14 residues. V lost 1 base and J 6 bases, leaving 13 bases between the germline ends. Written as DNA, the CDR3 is TGTGCCAGCAGCTTAGGCGGTGTGTCGGCCGAGCAGTACTTC. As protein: CASSLGGVSAEQYF. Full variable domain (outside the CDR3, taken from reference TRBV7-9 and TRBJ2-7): DTGVSQNPRHKITKRGQNVTFRCDPISEHNRLYWYRQTLGQGPEFLTYFQNEAQLEKSRLLSDRFSAERPKGSFSTLEIQRTEQGDSAMYLCASSLGGVSAEQYFGPGTRLTVT.

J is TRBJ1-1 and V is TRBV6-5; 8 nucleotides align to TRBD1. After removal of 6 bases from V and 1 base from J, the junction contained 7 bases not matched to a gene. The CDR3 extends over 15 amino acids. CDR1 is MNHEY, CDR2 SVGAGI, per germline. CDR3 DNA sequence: TGTGCCAGCAGCCACCCCAGGGGGCAGAACACTGAAGCTTTCTTT. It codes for CASSHPRGQNTEAFF.

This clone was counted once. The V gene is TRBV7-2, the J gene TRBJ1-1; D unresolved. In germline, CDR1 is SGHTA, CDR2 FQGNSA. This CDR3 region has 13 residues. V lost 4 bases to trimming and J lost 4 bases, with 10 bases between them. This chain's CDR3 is CASSSAGRTEAFF. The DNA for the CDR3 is TGTGCCAGCAGCTCTGCCGGGCGCACTGAAGCTTTCTTT.

The chain's CDR3 is CASSLGLGQGRNEQFF. In DNA form, the CDR3 reads TGTGCCAGCAGCTTAGGTTTGGGACAGGGCCGCAATGAGCAGTTCTTC. V and J are TRBV7-2 and TRBJ2-1, with TRBD1 identical over 9 bases. Germline lookup yields CDR1 SGHTA and CDR2 FQGNSA. CDR3 length equals 16 residues. V was clipped by 1 base and J by 6 bases; unmatched bases: 7. The full variable domain, in which reference TRBV7-2 and TRBJ2-1 provide the parts outside the CDR3, is GAGVSQSPSNKVTEKGKDVELRCDPISGHTALYWYRQSLGQGLEFLIYFQGNSAPDKSGLPSDRFSAERTGGSVSTLTIQRTQQEDSAVYLCASSLGLGQGRNEQFFGPGTRLTVL.

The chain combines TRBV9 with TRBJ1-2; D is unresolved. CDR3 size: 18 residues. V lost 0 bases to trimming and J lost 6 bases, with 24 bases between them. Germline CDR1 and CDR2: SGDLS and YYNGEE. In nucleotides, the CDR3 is TGTGCCAGCAGCGTAGCCCCCACCTCTGGGGTGCTAGTGGATGGCTACACCTTC. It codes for CASSVAPTSGVLVDGYTF.

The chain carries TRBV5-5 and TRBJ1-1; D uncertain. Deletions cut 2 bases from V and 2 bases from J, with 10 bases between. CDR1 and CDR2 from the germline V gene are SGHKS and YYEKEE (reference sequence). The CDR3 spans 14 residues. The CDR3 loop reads CASSFLGRNTEAFF. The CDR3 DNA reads TGTGCCAGCAGCTTCTTAGGAAGAAACACTGAAGCTTTCTTT.

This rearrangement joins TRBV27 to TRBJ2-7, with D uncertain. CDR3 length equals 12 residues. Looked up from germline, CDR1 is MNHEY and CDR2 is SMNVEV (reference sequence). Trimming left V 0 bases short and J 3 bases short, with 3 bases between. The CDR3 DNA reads TGTGCCAGCAGTTTATCGGGCTACGAGCAGTACTTC. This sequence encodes CASSLSGYEQYF.

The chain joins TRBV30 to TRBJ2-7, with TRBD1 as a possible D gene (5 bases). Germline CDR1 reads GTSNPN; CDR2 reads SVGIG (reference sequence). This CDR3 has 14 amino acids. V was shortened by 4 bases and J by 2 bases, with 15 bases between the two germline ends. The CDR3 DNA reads TGTGCCTGGACAGGGTCCCCCTTTACCTACGAGCAGTACTTC. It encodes CAWTGSPFTYEQYF.

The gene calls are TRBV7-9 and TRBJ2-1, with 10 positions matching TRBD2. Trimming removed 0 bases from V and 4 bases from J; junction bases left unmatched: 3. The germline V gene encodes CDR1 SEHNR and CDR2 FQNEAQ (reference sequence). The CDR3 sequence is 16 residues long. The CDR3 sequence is CASSLAAGGQYNEQFF. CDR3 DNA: TGTGCCAGCAGCTTAGCAGCGGGGGGGCAATACAATGAGCAGTTCTTC.